A single sample is the source of the 26 T cell receptor beta chains below, sequenced in a study of CD8 T cells in Susac syndrome. It was with random hexamers that about 0.45 to 1 ug RNA was reverse transcribed. TCRdb itself ran the immunoSEQ multiplex PCR reads through MiXCR, one entry per CDR3 protein. The data show about 150,000 distinct CDR3 sequences, approximately 96% seen once. Material: CD4+ T cells from PBMCs. All receptors come from a human donor with Susac syndrome.

The chain employs TRBV20-1 and TRBJ2-7, with 8 bases identical to TRBD2. The CDR3 totals 15 residues. Germline CDR1 is DFQATT and CDR2 is SNEGSKA (reference sequence). The V segment lost 3 bases and the J segment 2 bases; nucleotides outside the gene matches: 9. CDR3 DNA sequence: TGCAGTGCTAGTACTCCTAGCGGGTTAACCTACGAGCAGTACTTC. This encodes CSASTPSGLTYEQYF.

V usage is TRBV29-1 and J usage is TRBJ1-2; D might be TRBD1 (5 bases). Per the germline V gene, CDR1 is SQVTM and CDR2 is ANQGSEA. This CDR3 comprises 12 residues. V gave up 4 bases and J gave up 3 bases, with 9 bases separating them. CDR3 nucleotides: TGCAGCGTTGCGCAGGGTGACTATGGCTACACCTTC. It specifies CSVAQGDYGYTF.

This chain links TRBV28 with TRBJ1-1; the D gene is possibly TRBD1 (5 bases). The CDR3 runs to 13 residues. Per germline, CDR1 MDHEN and CDR2 SYDVKM. Trimming took 1 base from V and 6 from J, leaving 9 bases between them. The CDR3 region has the DNA TGTGCCAGCAGTTTATTGAGGGGCCCTGAAGCTTTCTTT. It is translated as CASSLLRGPEAFF.

This chain joins TRBV12-3 or TRBV12-4 and TRBJ2-3, with unresolved D. There are 14 residues in the CDR3. Trimming removed 2 bases at V and 3 bases at J, with 9 bases between. The CDR3 region is CASSLSSATDTQYF. CDR3 DNA: TGTGCCAGCAGTTTAAGTTCGGCAACAGATACGCAGTATTTT.

CDR3 coding DNA: TGTGCCAGCAGTCGACTAGCGGGCACAGATACGCAGTATTTT. It is translated as CASSRLAGTDTQYF. The genes are TRBV27 and TRBJ2-3; 9 bases are a match to TRBD2. The V gene end was trimmed by 5 bases and the J gene end by 1 base; junction bases not matched to a gene: 1. The CDR3 extends over 14 amino acids. Germline lookup yields CDR1 MNHEY and CDR2 SMNVEV (reference sequence).

The rearrangement uses TRBV20-1 and TRBJ2-1; no definite D call. The CDR3 is 12 amino acids. The V and J ends lost 6 bases and 6 bases respectively, with 12 bases between them. CDR1 is DFQATT and CDR2 is SNEGSKA in the germline V gene (reference sequence). The CDR3 DNA reads TGCAGTGCATCTCGGAGTCTCAATGAGCAGTTCTTC. It translates to CSASRSLNEQFF.

The V and J genes are TRBV20-1 and TRBJ2-3; 7 bases match TRBD2. After removal of 3 bases from V and 0 bases from J, the junction contained 3 bases not matched to a gene. This CDR3 has 14 residues. Germline lookup yields CDR1 DFQATT and CDR2 SNEGSKA (reference sequence). The CDR3: CSARRGSSTDTQYF. CDR3 sequence (DNA): TGCAGTGCTAGGCGGGGGTCAAGCACAGATACGCAGTATTTT.

The rearrangement joins TRBV7-9 to TRBJ1-4; D unclear. CDR1 is SEHNR, CDR2 FQNEAQ, per germline (reference sequence). There are 14 residues in the CDR3. V lost 5 bases and J lost 0, with 7 bases in between. The CDR3 spells CASSLGATNEKLFF. CDR3 in DNA: TGTGCCAGCAGCCTCGGTGCAACTAATGAAAAACTGTTTTTT.

The chain employs TRBV15 and TRBJ1-5; TRBD1 agrees at 7 bases. From germline, CDR1 is LNHNV and CDR2 YYDKDF (reference sequence). The CDR3 spans 15 residues. The V gene end was trimmed by 3 bases and the J gene end by 7 bases; junction bases not matched to a gene: 9. The CDR3 nucleotides read TGTGCCACCAGCAGGACACAGGGGTTTGGGCAGCCCCAGCATTTT. Its protein product is CATSRTQGFGQPQHF.

In its sample, this clonotype was seen once. The chain couples TRBV7-3 to TRBJ1-1; D gene uncertain. The ends were cut back, 1 base at V and 1 base at J, with 7 bases in the middle. The CDR3 runs to 14 residues. Germline V gene data show CDR1 as SGHTA and CDR2 as FQGTGA. This CDR3 reads CASSLSPGNTEAFF. The CDR3 region has the DNA TGTGCCAGCAGCTTAAGCCCAGGGAACACTGAAGCTTTCTTT.

V gene TRBV9 combines with J gene TRBJ1-6; D might be TRBD1 (6 bases). The germline gives CDR1 SGDLS, CDR2 YYNGEE. V was clipped by 5 bases and J by 10 bases, with 19 bases between them. This CDR3 is built from 15 residues. CDR3 in DNA: TGTGCCAGCAGTCGCCTAACAGGGCCGGAATCACCCCTCCACTTT. Residues: CASSRLTGPESPLHF.

The rearrangement links TRBV29-1 to TRBJ1-4, with a tentative D call TRBD1 (5 bases). V gave up 7 bases and J gave up 5 bases, with 14 bases separating them. The CDR3 spans 13 residues. The germline CDR1 and CDR2 sequences are SQVTM and ANQGSEA. CDR3 bases: TGCAGCGCTGGGGCAGCCGTCAATGAAAAACTGTTTTTT. Encoded protein: CSAGAAVNEKLFF. The full variable domain, its missing parts supplied by reference TRBV29-1 and TRBJ1-4, is SAVISQKPSRDICQRGTSLTIQCQVDSQVTMMFWYRQQPGQSLTLIATANQGSEATYESGFVIDKFPISRPNLTFSTLTVSNMSPEDSSIYLCSAGAAVNEKLFFGSGTQLSVL.

CDR3 sequence reads: CNARAGQGSSDTQYF. DNA for the CDR3: TGCAATGCCAGGGCCGGACAGGGTTCTTCAGATACGCAGTATTTT. The chain has TRBV20-1 and TRBJ2-3; TRBD1 agrees at 8 bases. CDR1 and CDR2 (germline): DFQATT, SNEGSKA (reference sequence). This CDR3 comprises 15 residues.

This chain connects TRBV29-1 to TRBJ2-1; tentative D call: TRBD1 (5 bases). Germline lookup yields CDR1 SQVTM and CDR2 ANQGSEA. This CDR3 comprises 12 residues. Trimming pared 0 bases from V and 15 bases from J, leaving 15 bases between. This CDR3 reads CSVEDQKGSGFF. The DNA of the CDR3 is TGCAGCGTTGAAGATCAGAAGGGGTCGGGGTTCTTC.

This clonotype appeared once. J is TRBJ1-2 and V is TRBV15; 7 bases map to TRBD1. Germline values: CDR1 LNHNV, CDR2 YYDKDF (reference sequence). J lost 4 bases, V lost 5 bases, and 7 bases had no gene match. This CDR3 is built from 14 residues. The CDR3 nucleotides are TGTGCCACCAGCCAGGACAGGTTAGGCTATGGCTACACCTTC. It translates to CATSQDRLGYGYTF.

The rearrangement joins TRBV5-8 to TRBJ2-1; tentatively, D is TRBD1 or TRBD2 (5 bases each). This CDR3 region has 14 residues. Trimming shortened V by 2 bases and J by 7 bases, and 13 bases separated the two germline ends. Germline V lookup: CDR1 SGHTS, CDR2 YDEGEE. The CDR3 loop is CASSFSGTKNEQFF. The CDR3 DNA is TGTGCCAGCAGCTTTTCCGGGACCAAAAATGAGCAGTTCTTC.

The DNA of the CDR3 is TGTGCCAGCAGTTTTAGTCCAGGGGGATACACCGGGGAGCTGTTTTTT. Translating it yields CASSFSPGGYTGELFF. This chain joins TRBV12-3 or TRBV12-4 and TRBJ2-2; 7 nucleotides align to TRBD1. This CDR3 region has 16 residues. J lost 3 bases, V lost 3 bases, and 7 bases had no gene match.

The chain combines TRBV20-1 with TRBJ2-7, with D unclear. The CDR3 loop spans 14 amino acids. Deletions cut 3 bases from V and 3 bases from J, with 15 bases between. Germline loops: CDR1 DFQATT, CDR2 SNEGSKA (reference sequence). The CDR3 protein is CSASEGIWSYEQYF. The CDR3 DNA is TGCAGTGCTAGCGAAGGAATCTGGAGCTACGAGCAGTACTTC.

The chain combines TRBV7-9 with TRBJ1-5; TRBD1 is a possible D gene (6 bases). The CDR3 is made up of 16 amino acids. Trimming took 8 bases from V and 2 from J, leaving 19 bases between them. Germline V gene lookup returns CDR1 SEHNR and CDR2 FQNEAQ (reference sequence). DNA of the CDR3: TGTGCCAGCGGCTATTCGGGGGCCAGGGGCAATCAGCCCCAGCATTTT. Its protein is CASGYSGARGNQPQHF.

The chain's CDR3 is CASGYEAFF. DNA for the CDR3: TGTGCTAGTGGCTACGAAGCTTTCTTT. The genes are TRBV12-5 and TRBJ1-1, with D unclear. Trimming left V 6 bases short and J 8 bases short, with 4 bases between. The germline gives CDR1 LGHNT, CDR2 FRNRAP. This CDR3 spans 9 amino acids.

V and J are TRBV29-1 and TRBJ1-2; 10 bases agree with TRBD1. Germline V gene data show CDR1 as SQVTM and CDR2 as ANQGSEA. V lost 5 bases and J lost 8; bases outside the gene matches: 17. The CDR3 length is 16 residues. Here the CDR3 reads CSVPTAGTGVSGGYTF. The CDR3 region has the DNA TGCAGCGTTCCCACGGCAGGGACAGGGGTATCGGGAGGCTACACCTTC.

This chain connects TRBV7-2 to TRBJ2-3; D not certain. CDR1 is SGHTA, CDR2 FQGNSA, per germline. Trimming removed 1 base at V and 3 bases at J, with 8 bases between. The CDR3 contains 14 residues. The CDR3 loop is CASSLGRLTDTQYF. The CDR3 nucleotides are TGTGCCAGCAGCTTAGGAAGGCTAACAGATACGCAGTATTTT. Full variable domain (missing parts from reference TRBV7-2 and TRBJ2-3): GAGVSQSPSNKVTEKGKDVELRCDPISGHTALYWYRQSLGQGLEFLIYFQGNSAPDKSGLPSDRFSAERTGGSVSTLTIQRTQQEDSAVYLCASSLGRLTDTQYFGPGTRLTVL.

This chain connects TRBV12-3 or TRBV12-4 to TRBJ2-1; 9 nucleotides line up with TRBD2. Losses at the gene ends were 5 bases for V and 4 bases for J; bases not matched to a gene: 3. This CDR3 has 14 residues. In DNA form, the CDR3 reads TGTGCCAGCAGTCAGACTAGCGGTTACAATGAGCAGTTCTTC. It yields the protein CASSQTSGYNEQFF.

This chain connects TRBV6-5 to TRBJ2-5; no clear D. V lost 6 bases and J 1 base, leaving 9 bases between the germline ends. There are 13 residues in the CDR3. Germline CDR1 MNHEY, CDR2 SVGAGI. The CDR3 reads CASRRRPQETQYF. The CDR3 region has the DNA TGTGCCAGCAGGAGGCGGCCCCAAGAGACCCAGTACTTC.

The V gene is TRBV15, the J gene TRBJ2-5; D assignment may be TRBD1 or TRBD2 (7 bases each). The ends were cut back, 1 base at V and 4 bases at J, with 13 bases in the middle. Germline values: CDR1 LNHNV, CDR2 YYDKDF (reference sequence). The CDR3 consists of 15 residues. The CDR3 region is CATSRAPGGGETQYF. The CDR3 DNA follows: TGTGCCACCAGCAGAGCCCCAGGGGGGGGAGAGACCCAGTACTTC.

In this sample, this clonotype turned up a few times. The chain links TRBV3-1 to TRBJ2-7, with 11 bases that match TRBD1. The germline V gene has CDR1 LGHDT and CDR2 YNNKEL (reference sequence). The CDR3 totals 15 residues. V was pared by 4 bases and J by 5 bases, with 7 bases of the junction left unmatched. In DNA, the CDR3 is TGTGCCAGCAGCCGGGGACAGGGGGAGAGGAACGAGCAGTACTTC. This encodes CASSRGQGERNEQYF.